Only one count was recorded for the clone carrying this TCR beta chain. Its target is not known. The data were taken from a study of cytomegalovirus exposure and HLA in healthy donors. The V and J ends lost 4 bases and 9 bases respectively, with 19 bases between them. Germline V lookup: CDR1 MNHNS, CDR2 SASEGT. The CDR3 loop spans 15 amino acids. Study conclusions and caveats: Most observed TCR sequences were rare, whereas some public TCRs were detected in many donors. Immune exposure was documented only through CMV serostatus. In a later analysis, HLA-C alleles had the fewest associated TCRs, DRB1 alleles the most. Follow-up analysis later connected one missense variant in DCLRE1C with trimming of TCR beta V- and J-genes.

The PCR had 60 Vbeta and 13 Jbeta primers. Libraries were prepared by immunoSEQ multiplex PCR; TCRdb keeps only in-frame clonotypes and omits some of them. The sample has about 200,000 clones, around nine tenths seen once. The clonotype originates from a woman aged 25 to 39 in good health and CMV-seronegative. The sequenced sample was PBMCs. The J gene is TRBJ2-1, the V gene TRBV6-1, with D unresolved. The CDR3 here is CASSAVTKSLGEQFF. DNA of the CDR3: TGTGCCAGCAGTGCGGTTACTAAGTCACTTGGTGAGCAGTTCTTC.